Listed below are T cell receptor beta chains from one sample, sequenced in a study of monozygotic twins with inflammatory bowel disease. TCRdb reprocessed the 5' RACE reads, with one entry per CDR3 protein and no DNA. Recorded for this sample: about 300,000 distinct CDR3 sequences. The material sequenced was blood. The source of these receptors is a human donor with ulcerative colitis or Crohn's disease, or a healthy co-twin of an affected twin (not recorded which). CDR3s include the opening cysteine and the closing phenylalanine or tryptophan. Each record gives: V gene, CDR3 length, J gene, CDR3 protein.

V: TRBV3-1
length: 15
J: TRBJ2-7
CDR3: CASSRGTASSYEQYF

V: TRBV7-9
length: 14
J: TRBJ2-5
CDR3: CASSLVKGGETQYF

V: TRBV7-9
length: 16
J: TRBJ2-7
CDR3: CASSLGGGQGMYEQYF

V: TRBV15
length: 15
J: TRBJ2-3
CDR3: CATSNSGGLSDTQYF

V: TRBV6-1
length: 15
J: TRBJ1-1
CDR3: CASSPGTAMNTEAFF

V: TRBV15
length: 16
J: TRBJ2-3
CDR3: CATSRDVVTTTDTQYF

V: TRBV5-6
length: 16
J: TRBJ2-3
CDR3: CASSRGTQGRTDTQYF

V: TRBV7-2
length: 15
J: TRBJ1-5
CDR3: CASSEGPVGNQPQHF

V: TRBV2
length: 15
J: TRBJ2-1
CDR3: CASMRTSGSSNEQFF

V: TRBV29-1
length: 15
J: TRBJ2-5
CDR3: CSVAKWGGTQETQYF

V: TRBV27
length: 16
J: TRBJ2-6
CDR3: CASSGRQLSGANVLTF

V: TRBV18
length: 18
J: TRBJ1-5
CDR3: CASSPTEARGFGNQPQHF

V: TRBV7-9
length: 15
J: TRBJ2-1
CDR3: CASSLSSGPTAEQFF

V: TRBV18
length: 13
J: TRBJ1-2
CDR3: CASSPRGFYGYTF

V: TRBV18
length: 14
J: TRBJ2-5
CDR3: CASSPPNMRETQYF

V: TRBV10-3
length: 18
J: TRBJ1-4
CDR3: CAISPGTGGGMSNEKLFF

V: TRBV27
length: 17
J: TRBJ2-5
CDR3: CASSSWGLKTGEETQYF

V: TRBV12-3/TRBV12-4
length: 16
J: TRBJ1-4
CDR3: CASSLGMPPSNEKLFF

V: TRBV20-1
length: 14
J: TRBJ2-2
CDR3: CSARPGGYTGELFF

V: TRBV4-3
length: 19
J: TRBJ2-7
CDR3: CASSQEAPKRDRVDYEQYF

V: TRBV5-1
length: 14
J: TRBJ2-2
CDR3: CASSLGPITGELFF

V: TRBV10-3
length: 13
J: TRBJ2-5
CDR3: CAISPPDQETQYF

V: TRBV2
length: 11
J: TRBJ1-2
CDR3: CATQGNYGYTF

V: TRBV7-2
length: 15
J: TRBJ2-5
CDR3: CASSLLAGERETQYF

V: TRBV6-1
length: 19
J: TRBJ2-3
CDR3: CASSEAPSGLGTSTDTQYF

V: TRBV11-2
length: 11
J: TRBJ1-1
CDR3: CASTWGREAFF

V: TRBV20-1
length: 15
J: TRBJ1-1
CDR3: CSARGFRRGNTEAFF

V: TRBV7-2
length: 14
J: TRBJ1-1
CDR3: CASSLSRQGTEAFF

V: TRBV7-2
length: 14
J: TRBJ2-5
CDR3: CASSLGAKGETQYF

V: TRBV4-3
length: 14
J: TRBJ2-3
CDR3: CASSRQPTGDTQYF

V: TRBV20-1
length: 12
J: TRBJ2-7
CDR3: CSARPYPYEQYF

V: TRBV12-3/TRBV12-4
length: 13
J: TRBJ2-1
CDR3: CASSLLAFNEQFF

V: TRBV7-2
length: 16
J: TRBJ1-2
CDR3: CASSLVGQGVSRGYTF

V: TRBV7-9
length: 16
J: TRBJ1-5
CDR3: CASSLTVGLGNQPQHF

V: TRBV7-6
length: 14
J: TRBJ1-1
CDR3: CASSRGDTNTEAFF

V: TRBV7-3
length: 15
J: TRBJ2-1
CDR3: CASSSLGSQSNEQFF

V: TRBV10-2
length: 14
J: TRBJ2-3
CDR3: CASSESGYRDTQYF

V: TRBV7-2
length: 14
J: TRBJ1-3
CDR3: CASSSDRSANTIYF

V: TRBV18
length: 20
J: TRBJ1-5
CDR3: CASSPGGSGLLTYSNQPQHF

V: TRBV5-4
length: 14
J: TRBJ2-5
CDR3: CASSLGQNQETQYF

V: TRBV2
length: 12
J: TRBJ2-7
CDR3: CASRTVPYEQYF

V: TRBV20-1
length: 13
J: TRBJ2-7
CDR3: CSAYRDRGNEQYF

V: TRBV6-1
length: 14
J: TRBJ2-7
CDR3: CASNPAGSGHEQYF

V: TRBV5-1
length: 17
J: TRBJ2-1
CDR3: CASSLVRVGGSYNEQFF

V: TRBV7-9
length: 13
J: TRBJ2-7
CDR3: CASSPWTGREQYF

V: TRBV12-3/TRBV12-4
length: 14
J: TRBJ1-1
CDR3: CASSLMRVGTEAFF

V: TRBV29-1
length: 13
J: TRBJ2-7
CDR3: CSARSTGDYEQYF

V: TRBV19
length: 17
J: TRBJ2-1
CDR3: CASSLGSSGGVNNEQFF

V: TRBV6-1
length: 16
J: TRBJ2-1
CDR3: CASRPYARGIYNEQFF

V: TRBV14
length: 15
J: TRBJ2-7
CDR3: CASSRFGTEGLGQYF

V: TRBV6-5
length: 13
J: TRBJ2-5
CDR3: CASKSPGRQTQYF

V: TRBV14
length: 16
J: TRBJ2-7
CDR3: CASSARRGQGPYEQYF

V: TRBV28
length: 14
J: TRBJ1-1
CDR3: CASNSQGFSTEAFF

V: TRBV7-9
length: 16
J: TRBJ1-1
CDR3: CASSLGPEYMNTEAFF